A selection of T cell receptor beta chains follows, all from one sample in a study of blood T cells in healthy people across ages. Each CDR3 protein gets one entry after TCRdb re-called the 5' RACE reads with MiXCR. The repertoire holds 1.5 million to 2 million distinct CDR3 sequences, with around 42% as singletons. Sequencing used blood. The receptors stem from a human donor in good health. CDR3s include the opening cysteine and the closing phenylalanine or tryptophan. The D gene is left open where the match is weak. Clone size is shown for a subset of rows, as once, few, many or a class of expanded clone.

. | TRBJ2-7 | . | TRBV20-1 | TGCAGTGCTAGAGGAGGGCATCTCTACGAGCAGTACTTC | CSARGGHLYEQYF
few | TRBJ2-7 | TRBD2 | TRBV7-2 | TGTGCCAGCAGCTCCGGGCCGGGGGGCTACGAGCAGTACTTC | CASSSGPGGYEQYF
. | TRBJ1-5 | . | TRBV20-1 | TGCAGTGCCCAACAGGATAGCAATCAGCCCCAGCATTTT | CSAQQDSNQPQHF
few | TRBJ2-7 | TRBD2 | TRBV15 | TGTGCCACCAGCAGGTTATCGGGGGGCTCCTACGAGCAGTACTTC | CATSRLSGGSYEQYF
few | TRBJ1-1 | . | TRBV2 | TGTGCCAGCGCCCGAGCCACTGAAGCTTTCTTT | CASARATEAFF
. | TRBJ1-2 | . | TRBV5-1 | TGCGCCAGCAGCCCGGGCGGTGAAGGTCGTGGCTACACCTTC | CASSPGGEGRGYTF
. | TRBJ2-1 | TRBD2 | TRBV7-2 | TGTGCTAGCAGCAACGGACTAGCGGGGGGGTCGCCCTACAATGAGCAGTTCTTC | CASSNGLAGGSPYNEQFF
many | TRBJ2-6 | . | TRBV25-1 | TGTGCCAGCAGTGAGGCCGCAGGGTTGTGGTCTGGGGCCAACGTCCTGACTTTC | CASSEAAGLWSGANVLTF
once | TRBJ2-1 | . | TRBV7-9 | TGTGCCAGCAGCTTAAGCCGAGGGGGGACTTGGGACGAGCAGTTCTTC | CASSLSRGGTWDEQFF
. | TRBJ2-3 | . | TRBV18 | TGTGCCAGCACCAAGCTAGGGGGCACAGATACGCAGTATTTT | CASTKLGGTDTQYF
. | TRBJ1-5 | . | TRBV12-3/TRBV12-4 | TGTGCCAGCAGTTTAGAGGGGACACAAGACCAGCCCCAGCATTTT | CASSLEGTQDQPQHF
. | TRBJ2-5 | . | TRBV12-3/TRBV12-4 | TGTGCCAGCGGTGGACAGTACCAAGAGACCCAGTACTTC | CASGGQYQETQYF
few | TRBJ1-5 | . | TRBV12-3/TRBV12-4 | TGTGCCAGCAGTCGGGACTCCGCCAATCAGCCCCAGCATTTT | CASSRDSANQPQHF
. | TRBJ2-4 | TRBD2 | TRBV4-2 | TGTGCCAACAGCTCCCCCGCCAGCGGGGGGGCCAATGAGCAGTACTTC | CANSSPASGGANEQYF
few | TRBJ1-2 | . | TRBV7-2 | TGTGCCAGCAGCTTAGCTCAGTCGGCAGAAGCTAACTATGGCTACACCTTC | CASSLAQSAEANYGYTF
. | TRBJ2-1 | TRBD1 | TRBV20-1 | TGCAGTGCTAGGACCCGACAGGGGCCGGGAAACGAGCAGTTCTTC | CSARTRQGPGNEQFF
few | TRBJ2-3 | . | TRBV7-2 | TGTGCCAGCAGCTTATTGCTAGCAGCAGATACGCAGTATTTT | CASSLLLAADTQYF
many | TRBJ2-3 | . | TRBV7-2 | TGTGCCAGCTCCCTCAACGGGGCAGGAGATACGCAGTATTTT | CASSLNGAGDTQYF
. | TRBJ2-1 | . | TRBV20-1 | TGCAGTGCTAGAGATCCTAGGTTAGATGAGCAGTTCTTC | CSARDPRLDEQFF
few | TRBJ2-7 | . | TRBV12-3/TRBV12-4 | TGTGCCAGCAGGATGGACAGCTACGAGCAGTACTTC | CASRMDSYEQYF
many | TRBJ1-5 | . | TRBV6-2/TRBV6-3 | TGTGCCAGCAGTTACGGGGGACAGCCCCAGCATTTT | CASSYGGQPQHF
few | TRBJ1-2 | . | TRBV20-1 | TGCAGTGCTTCGGACAGAAGTACTAACTATGGCTACACCTTC | CSASDRSTNYGYTF
. | TRBJ1-1 | TRBD1 | TRBV6-6 | TGTGCCAGCAGTTACCGCACAGGGGGCTATGTCACCGAAGCTTTCTTT | CASSYRTGGYVTEAFF
. | TRBJ1-2 | . | TRBV25-1 | TGTGCCAGCAGAAAAGGTGAACAGCCTAACTATGGCTACACCTTC | CASRKGEQPNYGYTF
few | TRBJ1-1 | TRBD1 | TRBV6-6 | TGTGCCAGCAGCCACGCGGGACAGCCGAACACTGAAGCTTTCTTT | CASSHAGQPNTEAFF
few | TRBJ2-1 | TRBD2 | TRBV27 | TGTGCCAGCAGTCCCACGGCTAGCGGGGGGGTCGATGAGCAGTTCTTC | CASSPTASGGVDEQFF
many | TRBJ1-2 | . | TRBV29-1 | TGCAGCGGATGGGACACCTCAAGACTTGGCTACACCTTC | CSGWDTSRLGYTF